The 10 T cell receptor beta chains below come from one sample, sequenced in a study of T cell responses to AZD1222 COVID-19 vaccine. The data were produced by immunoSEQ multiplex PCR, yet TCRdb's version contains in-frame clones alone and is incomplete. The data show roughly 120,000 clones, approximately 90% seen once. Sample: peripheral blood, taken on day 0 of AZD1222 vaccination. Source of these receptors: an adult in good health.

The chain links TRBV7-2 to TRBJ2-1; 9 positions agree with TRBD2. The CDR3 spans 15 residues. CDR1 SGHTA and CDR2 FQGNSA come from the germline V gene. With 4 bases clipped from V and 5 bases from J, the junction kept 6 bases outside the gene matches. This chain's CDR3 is CASSSGLAYHNEQFF. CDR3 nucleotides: TGTGCCAGCAGCTCAGGACTAGCGTATCACAATGAGCAGTTCTTC.

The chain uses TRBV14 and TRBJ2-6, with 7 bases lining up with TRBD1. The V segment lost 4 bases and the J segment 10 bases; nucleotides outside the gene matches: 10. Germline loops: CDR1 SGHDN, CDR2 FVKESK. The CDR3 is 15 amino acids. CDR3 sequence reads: CASSRGRGFLNVLTF. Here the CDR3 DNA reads TGTGCCAGCAGCCGGGGCAGGGGGTTTCTTAACGTCCTGACTTTC.

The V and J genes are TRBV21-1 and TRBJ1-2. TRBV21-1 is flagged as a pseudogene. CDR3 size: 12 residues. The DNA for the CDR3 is TGTGCCAGCAGCCCCTGCGCCCGGGGCTACACCTTC. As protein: CASSPCARGYTF.

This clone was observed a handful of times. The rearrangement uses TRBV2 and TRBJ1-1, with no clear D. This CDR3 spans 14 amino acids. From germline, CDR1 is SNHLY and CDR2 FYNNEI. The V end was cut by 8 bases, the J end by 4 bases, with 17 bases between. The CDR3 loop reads CASVGLRVGTEAFF. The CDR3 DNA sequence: TGTGCCAGCGTTGGGTTAAGGGTGGGCACTGAAGCTTTCTTT.

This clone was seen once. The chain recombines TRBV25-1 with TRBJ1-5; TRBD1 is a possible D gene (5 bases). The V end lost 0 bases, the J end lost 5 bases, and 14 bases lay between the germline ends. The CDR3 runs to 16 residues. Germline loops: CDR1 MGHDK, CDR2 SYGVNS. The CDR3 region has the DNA TGTGCCAGCAGTGAATACGGGGACGGTGGCGATCAGCCCCAGCATTTT. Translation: CASSEYGDGGDQPQHF. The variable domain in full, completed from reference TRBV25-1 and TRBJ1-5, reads EADIYQTPRYLVIGTGKKITLECSQTMGHDKMYWYQQDPGMELHLIHYSYGVNSTEKGDLSSESTVSRIRTEHFPLTLESARPSHTSQYLCASSEYGDGGDQPQHFGDGTRLSIL.

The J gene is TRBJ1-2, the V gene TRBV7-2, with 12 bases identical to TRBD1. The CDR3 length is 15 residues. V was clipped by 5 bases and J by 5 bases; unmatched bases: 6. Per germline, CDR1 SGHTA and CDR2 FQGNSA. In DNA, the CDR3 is TGTGCCAGCAGCCCGACGGGACAGGGGGCGTATGGCTACACCTTC. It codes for CASSPTGQGAYGYTF.

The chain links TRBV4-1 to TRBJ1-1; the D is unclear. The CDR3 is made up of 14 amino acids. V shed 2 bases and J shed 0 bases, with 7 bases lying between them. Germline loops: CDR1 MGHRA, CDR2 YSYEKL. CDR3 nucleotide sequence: TGCGCCAGCAGCCAACACGCAGTGAACACTGAAGCTTTCTTT. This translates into CASSQHAVNTEAFF.

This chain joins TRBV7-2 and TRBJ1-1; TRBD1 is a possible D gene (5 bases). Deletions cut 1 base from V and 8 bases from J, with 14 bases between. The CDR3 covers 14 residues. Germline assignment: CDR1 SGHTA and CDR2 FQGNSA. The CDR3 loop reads CASSLGGASGEAFF. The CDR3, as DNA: TGTGCCAGCAGCTTAGGGGGCGCGTCGGGGGAAGCTTTCTTT.

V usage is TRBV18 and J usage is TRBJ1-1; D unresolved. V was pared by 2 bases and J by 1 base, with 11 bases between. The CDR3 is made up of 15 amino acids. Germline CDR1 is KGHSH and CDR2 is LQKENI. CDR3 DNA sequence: TGTGCCAGCTCACCATCGTTCGCCGGGAACACTGAAGCTTTCTTT. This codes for CASSPSFAGNTEAFF.

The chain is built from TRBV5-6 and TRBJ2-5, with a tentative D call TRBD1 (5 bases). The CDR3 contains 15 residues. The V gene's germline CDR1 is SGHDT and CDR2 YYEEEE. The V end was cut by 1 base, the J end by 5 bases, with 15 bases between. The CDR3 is CASSLRQTLFETQYF. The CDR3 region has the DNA TGTGCCAGCAGCTTGCGACAGACCCTGTTTGAGACCCAGTACTTC.